This TCR beta chain was obtained from a study of control samples from healthy donors and cancer patients. This table comes from immunoSEQ multiplex PCR, and its TCRdb copy is limited to in-frame clones, with some not included. The table includes 130,000 or so clones, roughly 84% detected once. Trimming cost V 4 bases and J 5 bases; bases outside gene matches: 10. Per germline, CDR1 LGHNA and CDR2 YNFKEQ. The CDR3 has 15 residues. The chain has TRBV4-2 and TRBJ2-7, with TRBD1 matching 8 bases. Sequences were obtained from blood. This TCR derives from a man aged 45 to 65 in good health. The CDR3 coding sequence is TGTGCCAGCAGCCGCCAGGGGGCAGGGAGTAACGAGCAGTACTTC. As protein: CASSRQGAGSNEQYF.